The rows below give T cell receptor beta chains drawn from one sample of a study of T cell responses to AZD1222 COVID-19 vaccine. The assay was immunoSEQ multiplex PCR, and TCRdb's table has in-frame clones only and misses some. The sample lists some 180,000 clones, 85% to 90% occurring once. The sample consisted of peripheral blood, taken on day 0 of AZD1222 vaccination. These receptor sequences come from an adult in good health. Both conserved end residues are part of each CDR3. The D gene is left open where the match is weak. The size entry is marked missing in some rows and otherwise reads once, few, many or a size class.

14,-,TRBJ2-4,TRBV9,-,TGTGCCAGCAGCGTAGATGACAATATAAACATTCAGTACTTC,CASSVDDNINIQYF
15,-,TRBJ2-1,TRBV9,TRBD2,TGTGCCAGCAGCAGAGGCGGGGGTTCCTACAATGAGCAGTTCTTC,CASSRGGGSYNEQFF
15,-,TRBJ2-7,TRBV9,-,TGTGCCAGCAGCGTAGCTACATTGCCCCTAGAAGAGCAGTACTTC,CASSVATLPLEEQYF
16,-,TRBJ2-2,TRBV11-2,TRBD1,TGTGCCAGCAGCTTCCTTAGGGGGCGAAGGGCCGGGGAGCTGTTTTTT,CASSFLRGRRAGELFF
17,-,TRBJ2-1,TRBV16,TRBD2,TGTGCCAGCAGCCAATTTACGGGAGGGCCCCGGAACAATGAGCAGTTCTTC,CASSQFTGGPRNNEQFF
15,-,TRBJ1-2,TRBV19,TRBD1,TGTGCCAGTAGTATGCCCGGGACAGGGGAAAGTGGCTACACCTTC,CASSMPGTGESGYTF
14,-,TRBJ2-1,TRBV11-3,TRBD1,TGTGCCAGCAGCTTAGGACAGGGGGTCGATGAGCAGTTCTTC,CASSLGQGVDEQFF
15,few,TRBJ1-2,TRBV7-9,-,TGTGCCAGCAGCTTAGGTTCCGCAGGGAGATATGGCTACACCTTC,CASSLGSAGRYGYTF
14,once,TRBJ2-1,TRBV5-6,-,TGTGCCAGCAAGTCCCTGAGCTCCTACAATGAGCAGTTCTTC,CASKSLSSYNEQFF
17,-,TRBJ1-6,TRBV14,TRBD1,TGTGCCAGCAGCCAAGACACAAACAGGGGGAGGAATTCACCCCTCCACTTT,CASSQDTNRGRNSPLHF
14,-,TRBJ1-3,TRBV25-1,-,TGTGCCAGCAGTGACGACAGATCTGGAAACACCATATATTTT,CASSDDRSGNTIYF
15,-,TRBJ1-2,TRBV6-1,-,TGTGCCAGCAGTGAAACAGGCAATGACAACTATGGCTACACCTTC,CASSETGNDNYGYTF
16,-,TRBJ2-5,TRBV5-1,-,TGCGCCAGCAGCTTGGAATTAGGGCGTGCCCAAGAGACCCAGTACTTC,CASSLELGRAQETQYF
13,-,TRBJ1-2,TRBV13,-,TGTGCCAGCAGCTTAGGATTGAACTATGGCTACACCTTC,CASSLGLNYGYTF
15,-,TRBJ1-5,TRBV9,-,TGTGCCAGCAGCGTACGGGGGGAACTCCATCAGCCCCAGCATTTT,CASSVRGELHQPQHF
17,-,TRBJ1-3,TRBV5-6,-,TGTGCCAGCAGCTTGAGGGCAGGGTGGCTCTCTGGAAACACCATATATTTT,CASSLRAGWLSGNTIYF
16,-,TRBJ1-5,TRBV19,-,TGTGCCAGTAGTATGCCCCCGGGACGGGACAATCAGCCCCAGCATTTT,CASSMPPGRDNQPQHF
12,-,TRBJ1-3,TRBV28,TRBD1,TGTGCCAGCAGTCGACAGGGTTACACCATATATTTT,CASSRQGYTIYF
13,-,TRBJ2-7,TRBV6-1,-,TGTGCCAGCAGTGAAAAGGGAGGCTACGAGCAGTACTTC,CASSEKGGYEQYF
14,-,TRBJ1-2,TRBV19,-,TGTGCCAGTAGTACGGTGGACGCTAACTATGGCTACACCTTC,CASSTVDANYGYTF
12,-,TRBJ1-3,TRBV3-1/TRBV3-2,-,TGTGCCAGCAGCCAAGCCCTAAACACCATATATTTT,CASSQALNTIYF
15,-,TRBJ2-7,TRBV7-2,TRBD1,TGTGCCAGCAGCTTATTTGGGACAGGTCCCTACGAGCAGTACTTC,CASSLFGTGPYEQYF
15,-,TRBJ2-2,TRBV23-1,-,TGCGCCAGCAGTCCTTTGGTTGATAACACCGGGGAGCTGTTTTTT,CASSPLVDNTGELFF
15,-,TRBJ2-7,TRBV5-4,-,TGTGCCAGCAGCGCGGGGACAGCGAGCTCCTACGAGCAGTACTTC,CASSAGTASSYEQYF
15,-,TRBJ1-3,TRBV5-1,-,TGCGCCAGCAGCTTGGGCGGACAGAGTGGAAACACCATATATTTT,CASSLGGQSGNTIYF
18,-,TRBJ2-5,TRBV2,TRBD2,TGTGCCAGCAGTGCCACGGGACTAGCGGGGGGAACCCAAGAGACCCAGTACTTC,CASSATGLAGGTQETQYF
15,-,TRBJ1-5,TRBV9,-,TGTGCCAGCAGCGTTTCAGGGGACCGGAATCAGCCCCAGCATTTT,CASSVSGDRNQPQHF
15,-,TRBJ2-5,TRBV5-4,-,TGTGCCAGCAGCCTTCGGACAGGGAGGGCAGAGACCCAGTACTTC,CASSLRTGRAETQYF
13,-,TRBJ1-5,TRBV12-3/TRBV12-4,-,TGTGCCAGCAGTTTCGACAGCCAACAGCCCCAGCATTTT,CASSFDSQQPQHF
15,-,TRBJ1-6,TRBV9,TRBD1,TGTGCCAGCAGCCCCGGGGACAGGTATAATTCACCCCTCCACTTT,CASSPGDRYNSPLHF
15,-,TRBJ2-7,TRBV4-2,TRBD2,TGTGCCAGCAGCCAAGTGGAACTAGCGGGAGCGGTGCAGTACTTC,CASSQVELAGAVQYF
15,-,TRBJ1-6,TRBV10-3,-,TGTGCCATCAGTGGGGGGAGCTCCTATAATTCACCCCTCCACTTT,CAISGGSSYNSPLHF
15,-,TRBJ1-4,TRBV6-5,-,TGTGCCAGCAGTTCTGATATAGCAACTAATGAAAAACTGTTTTTT,CASSSDIATNEKLFF
14,-,TRBJ1-2,TRBV2,TRBD1,TGTGCCAGCAGTGAATCGGGACAGGGGTACGGCTACACCTTC,CASSESGQGYGYTF
17,-,TRBJ2-5,TRBV19,TRBD2,TGTGCCAGTACCTATAGGTCGGCTAGCGGGGCTCAAGAGACCCAGTACTTC,CASTYRSASGAQETQYF
15,once,TRBJ2-7,TRBV3-1/TRBV3-2,TRBD2,TGTGCCAGCAGCCAAGCCCTAGCGGGAGGGCACGAGCAGTACTTC,CASSQALAGGHEQYF
14,-,TRBJ2-2,TRBV30,TRBD2,TGTGCCTGGAGTAGCGGGGTGAGGACCGGGGAGCTGTTTTTT,CAWSSGVRTGELFF
14,-,TRBJ2-1,TRBV28,TRBD1,TGTGCCATCACCCGGGACAGGGAGTACAATGAGCAGTTCTTC,CAITRDREYNEQFF
14,few,TRBJ2-1,TRBV6-5,-,TGTGCCAGCAGCAGACAGCGAACTCTGAATGAGCAGTTCTTC,CASSRQRTLNEQFF
14,once,TRBJ1-1,TRBV7-9,-,TGTGCCAGCAGCTTAGAGACGGTGAGCACTGAAGCTTTCTTT,CASSLETVSTEAFF
13,once,TRBJ1-2,TRBV18,-,TGTGCCAGCTCAGTCCAACAGGGTAATGGCTACACCTTC,CASSVQQGNGYTF
12,-,TRBJ2-7,TRBV7-2,-,TGTGCCAGCAGCTCCCCCCCCCTCGAGCAGTACTTC,CASSSPPLEQYF
14,-,TRBJ1-2,TRBV6-5,TRBD1,TGTGCCAGCAGGGCTGACAGGGGGTCCTATGGCTACACCTTC,CASRADRGSYGYTF
15,-,TRBJ1-4,TRBV7-2,TRBD1,TGTGCCAGCAGCCGCCGGACAGGGCCGGGGGAAAAACTGTTTTTT,CASSRRTGPGEKLFF
16,once,TRBJ1-3,TRBV28,-,TGTGCCAGCAGTTTGGGCAGGCCCAGCTCTGGAAACACCATATATTTT,CASSLGRPSSGNTIYF
15,-,TRBJ1-2,TRBV9,-,TGTGCCAGCAGCGTAGATGGGGGATCCAACTATGGCTACACCTTC,CASSVDGGSNYGYTF
12,-,TRBJ1-2,TRBV6-5,TRBD1,TGTGCCAGCCGGGACAGCCAGTATGGCTACACCTTC,CASRDSQYGYTF
13,-,TRBJ2-1,TRBV9,-,TGTGCCAGCAGCGTAGCGAGCGTCGGTGAGCAGTTCTTC,CASSVASVGEQFF
12,-,TRBJ2-7,TRBV12-3/TRBV12-4,-,TGTGCCAGCAGCCCTGACAGATACGAGCAGTACTTC,CASSPDRYEQYF
15,few,TRBJ1-5,TRBV5-6,TRBD1,TGTGCCAGCAGCGCCCGGACAGGGGGGTTTCAGCCCCAGCATTTT,CASSARTGGFQPQHF
14,few,TRBJ1-6,TRBV25-1,-,TGTGCCAGCAGTGATAACCGGGCCGCTTCACCCCTCCACTTT,CASSDNRAASPLHF
16,once,TRBJ2-7,TRBV5-1,TRBD1,TGCGCCAGCAGCTCGGACCGGGACAGGAGCTCCTACGAGCAGTACTTC,CASSSDRDRSSYEQYF
18,-,TRBJ1-6,TRBV4-1,-,TGCGCCAGCAGCCAAGAGGAGGAGACTGGATCCTATAATTCACCCCTCCACTTT,CASSQEEETGSYNSPLHF